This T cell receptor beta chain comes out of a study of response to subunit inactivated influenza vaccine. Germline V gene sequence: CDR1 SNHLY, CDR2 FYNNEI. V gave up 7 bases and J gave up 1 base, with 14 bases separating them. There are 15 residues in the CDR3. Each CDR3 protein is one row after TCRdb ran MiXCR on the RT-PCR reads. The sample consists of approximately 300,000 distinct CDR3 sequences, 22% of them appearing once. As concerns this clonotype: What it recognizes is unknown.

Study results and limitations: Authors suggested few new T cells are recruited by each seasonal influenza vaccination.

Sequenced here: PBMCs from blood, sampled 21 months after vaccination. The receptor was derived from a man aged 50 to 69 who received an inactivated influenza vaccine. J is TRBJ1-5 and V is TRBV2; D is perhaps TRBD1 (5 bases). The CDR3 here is CASKPDQGSNQPQHF. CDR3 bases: TGTGCCAGCAAACCCGATCAGGGCAGCAATCAGCCCCAGCATTTT.